Below are 19 T cell receptor beta chains sequenced from a single sample in a study of read filtering for tumor transcriptome and immune sequencing. This library used roughly 430 ng RNA and molecular barcoded adaptors spanning alpha/delta and beta/gamma chains. From the reads, TCRdb called clonotypes with MiXCR, one entry per CDR3 protein. This repertoire shows tens of thousands of distinct CDR3 sequences, 20% to 25% found once; its top ten account for about a sixth. Material for sequencing was a population of CD138-negative cells sorted from bone marrow. The receptor source for this set is a donor at least 40 years old with multiple myeloma.

Note on this clonotype: A much larger clone is a single base away; this may be a read error. The chain is built from TRBV19 and TRBJ2-2; TRBD1 might be the D (6 bases). The CDR3 has 14 residues. Germline loops: CDR1 LNHDA, CDR2 SQIVND (reference sequence). V lost 6 bases, J lost 6 bases, and 14 bases lay in between. The CDR3 DNA follows: TGTGCCAGTAGGGTGGCAGGGGACGCCGGGGAGCTGTTTTTT. This translates into CASRVAGDAGELFF.

Comment on this clonotype: Possible read error: a much larger clone is one base away. The V call is TRBV19, the J call TRBJ2-1; weak D call: TRBD2 (6 bases). Germline V gives CDR1 LNHDA, CDR2 SQIVND (reference sequence). V lost 5 bases and J lost 9, with 26 bases in between. There are 17 residues in the CDR3. The CDR3 DNA is TGTGCCAGTAGTCCTACCGAGGCTAGCGCGAGAGTAGGTGAGCAGTTCTTC. Translation: CASSPTEASARVGEQFF.

The chain employs TRBV7-9 and TRBJ2-1; possibly TRBD2 for D (5 bases). In germline, CDR1 is SEHNR, CDR2 FQNEAQ (reference sequence). V gave up 5 bases and J gave up 12 bases, with 11 bases separating them. The CDR3 consists of 11 residues. The CDR3 DNA follows: TGTGCCAGCAGCCCTAGCTATGGGCAGTTCTTC. Translating gives CASSPSYGQFF.

This clonotype was counted ten times or more. The rearrangement joins TRBV29-1 to TRBJ2-3; TRBD2 agrees at 7 bases. The CDR3 is 15 amino acids. V lost 1 base and J lost 1; bases outside the gene matches: 5. The germline gives CDR1 SQVTM, CDR2 ANQGSEA. The CDR3 coding sequence is TGCAGCGTTGAAGGGGAGGCGGGGGGCACAGATACGCAGTATTTT. Encoded protein: CSVEGEAGGTDTQYF.

This sequence joins TRBV5-4 and TRBJ1-1; possibly TRBD1 for D (6 bases). CDR1 and CDR2 (germline): SGHNT, YYREEE (reference sequence). With 0 bases removed from V and 5 bases from J, the gap between germline ends came to 14 bases. The CDR3 has 15 amino acids. CDR3 sequence (DNA): TGTGCCAGCAGCTTGGGTAACAGGGACAAGACTGAAGCTTTCTTT. This encodes CASSLGNRDKTEAFF.

As to this clonotype: One base away lies a much larger clone, so this may be a sequencing read error. V usage is TRBV2 and J usage is TRBJ2-1; the match to TRBD2 covers 8 bases. The CDR3 runs to 13 residues. Germline loops: CDR1 SNHLY, CDR2 FYNNEI. This CDR3 is CAGSTGSGDEQFF. For the CDR3, the DNA is TGTGCCGGCAGCACGGGTAGCGGGGATGAGCAGTTCTTC.

This clonotype has a handful of counts. At one end the junction does not follow the germline gene, possibly because of a read error. The V gene is TRBV20-1, the J gene TRBJ1-1, with D possibly being TRBD1 (6 bases). Germline CDR1 reads DFQATT; CDR2 reads SNEGSKA (reference sequence). The CDR3 runs to 15 residues. The CDR3 loop reads CGASPLGGRGTEAFF. The CDR3 DNA sequence: TGCGGTGCTAGTCCCTTAGGGGGGAGAGGGACTGAAGCTTTCTTT.

This clonotype was picked up many times. The chain recombines TRBV25-1 with TRBJ2-5, with D possibly matching TRBD2 (5 bases). Looked up from germline, CDR1 is MGHDK and CDR2 is SYGVNS. There are 10 residues in the CDR3. V shed 5 bases and J shed 7 bases, with 5 bases lying between them. CDR3 bases: TGTGCCAGCAGTAGCGGGACCCAGTACTTC. It specifies CASSSGTQYF.

For this clonotype: Possible read error: a much larger clone is one base away. V usage is TRBV12-3 or TRBV12-4 and J usage is TRBJ2-3, with unresolved D. The CDR3 sequence is 15 residues long. The CDR3 DNA is TGTGCCAGCAACAAGGGTGGCTATCTCACAGATGCGCAGTATTTT. Translated, it gives CASNKGGYLTDAQYF.

This clonotype came up many times. CDR3 in DNA: TGTGCCAGCAGCTCCTTATGGGACAGGGGGATTTACGAGCAGTACTTC. It encodes CASSSLWDRGIYEQYF. This chain uses TRBV7-9 with TRBJ2-7; TRBD1 matches at 11 bases. V shed 4 bases and J 4 bases; nucleotides not matched to a gene: 9. The germline V gene encodes CDR1 SEHNR and CDR2 FQNEAQ (reference sequence). This CDR3 comprises 16 residues.

This clonotype occurred many times. The chain has TRBV4-1 and TRBJ2-1; 9 bases align to TRBD2. This CDR3 is 19 amino acids long. Germline V gene lookup returns CDR1 MGHRA and CDR2 YSYEKL. J was trimmed by 8 bases and V by 3 bases; bases with no gene match: 20. This CDR3 is CASSHTRDVAGVEGDEQFF. CDR3 nucleotides: TGCGCCAGCAGCCATACCCGCGATGTAGCGGGGGTCGAGGGGGATGAGCAGTTCTTC.

This clonotype was observed many times. The chain has TRBV19 and TRBJ2-2; no clear D gene. The germline V and J ends were trimmed by 0 bases and 5 bases, with 13 bases remaining between them. The CDR3 sequence is 16 residues long. Per germline, CDR1 LNHDA and CDR2 SQIVND (reference sequence). The CDR3 protein is CASSIDLSPTTGELFF. In DNA form, the CDR3 reads TGTGCCAGTAGTATAGATCTATCCCCAACAACCGGGGAGCTGTTTTTT.

There are many counts of this clonotype. Here the CDR3 DNA reads TGCGCCAGCAACCGGGACGGAAGCTCTGGGGCCAACGTCCTGACTTTC. Protein sequence: CASNRDGSSGANVLTF. V and J are TRBV5-1 and TRBJ2-6; either TRBD1 or TRBD2 may supply D (5 bases each). The CDR3 runs 16 residues. V lost 6 bases and J 0 bases, leaving 13 bases between the germline ends. Germline-derived CDR1 and CDR2 are SGHRS and YFSETQ.

This clonotype was seen ten or more times. The gene calls are TRBV7-9 and TRBJ2-5, with TRBD1 as a possible D gene (6 bases). The CDR3 length is 16 residues. CDR1 and CDR2 (germline): SEHNR, FQNEAQ (reference sequence). Trimming left V 0 bases short and J 2 bases short, with 13 bases between. In nucleotides, the CDR3 is TGTGCCAGCAGCTTAGCCGGAGGCAGGGGACAAGAGACCCAGTACTTC. This translates into CASSLAGGRGQETQYF.

This clonotype was picked up many times. This chain connects TRBV18 to TRBJ2-3; D is unclear. Trimming cost V 0 bases and J 0 bases, with 4 bases left between them. The CDR3 covers 14 residues. Germline assignment: CDR1 KGHSH and CDR2 LQKENI. CDR3 in amino acids: CASSPPTSTDTQYF. As DNA, the CDR3 is TGTGCCAGCTCACCACCTACCAGCACAGATACGCAGTATTTT. Together with reference TRBV18 and TRBJ2-3, the CDR3 gives the full variable domain: NAGVMQNPRHLVRRRGQEARLRCSPMKGHSHVYWYRQLPEEGLKFMVYLQKENIIDESGMPKERFSAEFPKEGPSILRIQQVVRGDSAAYFCASSPPTSTDTQYFGPGTRLTVL.

With respect to this clonotype: Being one base from a much bigger clone, this may be a read error. This is likely a read error, given that the CDR3 carries no conserved phenylalanine or tryptophan at its end. This chain joins TRBV6-5 and TRBJ2-5, with D possibly being TRBD1 or TRBD2 (5 bases each). The germline V gene encodes CDR1 MNHEY and CDR2 SVGAGI. The CDR3 consists of 16 residues. Trimming shortened V by 2 bases and J by 1 base, and 14 bases separated the two germline ends. CDR3 region: CASSYTPGTSQETQYL. As DNA, the CDR3 is TGTGCCAGCAGTTACACTCCAGGGACGAGCCAAGAGACCCAGTACCTC.

This clonotype was seen ten or more times. V usage is TRBV2 and J usage is TRBJ2-1; maybe TRBD2 (6 bases). This CDR3 is 15 amino acids long. Germline values: CDR1 SNHLY, CDR2 FYNNEI. V lost 6 bases and J 0 bases, leaving 12 bases between the germline ends. This chain's CDR3 is CASRDYKSSYNEQFF. In DNA form, the CDR3 reads TGTGCCAGCAGGGACTACAAGAGCTCCTACAATGAGCAGTTCTTC.

This clonotype occurred many times. The chain joins TRBV11-2 to TRBJ2-1, with 12 bases lining up with TRBD2. V trimming: 5 bases; J trimming: 3 bases; junction bases outside the gene matches: 5. The CDR3 totals 16 residues. Germline V gene lookup returns CDR1 SGHAT and CDR2 FQNNGV. The DNA for the CDR3 is TGTGCCAGCAGCGTCACTAGCGGGAGGTACTACAATGAGCAGTTCTTC. This encodes CASSVTSGRYYNEQFF.

The table lists this clonotype with many counts. Sequence at one end of the junction differs from germline and may be a read error. The chain is built from TRBV4-1 and TRBJ2-7; no reliable D call. This CDR3 comprises 12 residues. CDR1 MGHRA and CDR2 YSYEKL come from the germline V gene. The CDR3 DNA sequence: TGCGCCAGCAGCCAAGATGGGCGGAATCCTCACTTC. As protein: CASSQDGRNPHF.